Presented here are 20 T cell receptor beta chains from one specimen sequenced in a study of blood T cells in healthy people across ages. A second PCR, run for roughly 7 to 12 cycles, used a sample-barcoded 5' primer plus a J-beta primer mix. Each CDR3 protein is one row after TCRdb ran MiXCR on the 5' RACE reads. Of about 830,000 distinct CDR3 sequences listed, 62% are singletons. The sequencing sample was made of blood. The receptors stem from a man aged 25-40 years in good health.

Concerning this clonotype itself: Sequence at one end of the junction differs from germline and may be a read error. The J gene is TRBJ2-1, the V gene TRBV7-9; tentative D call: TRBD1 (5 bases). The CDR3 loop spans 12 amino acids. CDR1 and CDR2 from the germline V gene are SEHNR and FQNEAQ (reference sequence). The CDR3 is CAGSLDGQEQFF. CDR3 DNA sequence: TGTGCCGGCAGCTTGGACGGACAAGAGCAGTTCTTC.

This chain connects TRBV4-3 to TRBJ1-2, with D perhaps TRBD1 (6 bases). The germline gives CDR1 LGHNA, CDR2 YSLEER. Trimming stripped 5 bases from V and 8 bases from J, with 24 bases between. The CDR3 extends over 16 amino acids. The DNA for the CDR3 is TGCGCCAGCAGCTTTGGGGGGGACAAAGGCCTTGGGGGCTACACCTTC. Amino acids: CASSFGGDKGLGGYTF.

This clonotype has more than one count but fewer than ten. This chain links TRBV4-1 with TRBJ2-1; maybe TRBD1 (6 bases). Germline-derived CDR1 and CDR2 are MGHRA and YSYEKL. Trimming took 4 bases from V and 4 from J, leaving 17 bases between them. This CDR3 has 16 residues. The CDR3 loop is CASSPKTGGPYNEQFF. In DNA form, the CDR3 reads TGCGCCAGCAGCCCGAAGACAGGTGGGCCTTACAATGAGCAGTTCTTC.

CDR3 coding DNA: TGTGCCAGCAGTCCTTGGACAGGGGGTACAGATACGCAGTATTTT. This encodes CASSPWTGGTDTQYF. The chain employs TRBV12-3 or TRBV12-4 and TRBJ2-3, with 10 bases fitting TRBD1. The trim removed 5 bases at V and 3 bases at J, leaving 5 bases unmatched. The CDR3 is made up of 15 amino acids.

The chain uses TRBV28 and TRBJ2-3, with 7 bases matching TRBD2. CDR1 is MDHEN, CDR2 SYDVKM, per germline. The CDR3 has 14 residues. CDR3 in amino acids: CVTKSGAARDTQYF. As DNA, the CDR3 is TGTGTCACGAAGAGCGGGGCGGCGAGAGATACGCAGTATTTT.

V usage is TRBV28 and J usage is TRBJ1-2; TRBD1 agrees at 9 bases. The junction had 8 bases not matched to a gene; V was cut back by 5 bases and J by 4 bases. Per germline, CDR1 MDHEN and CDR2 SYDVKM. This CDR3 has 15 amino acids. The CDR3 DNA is TGTGCCAGCAGTCTCCCGGGACAGGGCAGCTATGGCTACACCTTC. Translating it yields CASSLPGQGSYGYTF.

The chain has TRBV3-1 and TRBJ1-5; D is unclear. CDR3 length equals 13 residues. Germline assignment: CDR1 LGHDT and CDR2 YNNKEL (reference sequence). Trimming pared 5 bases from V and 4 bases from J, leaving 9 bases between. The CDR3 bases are TGTGCCAGCAGCTACTTCCAGAATCAGCCCCAGCATTTT. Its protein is CASSYFQNQPQHF.

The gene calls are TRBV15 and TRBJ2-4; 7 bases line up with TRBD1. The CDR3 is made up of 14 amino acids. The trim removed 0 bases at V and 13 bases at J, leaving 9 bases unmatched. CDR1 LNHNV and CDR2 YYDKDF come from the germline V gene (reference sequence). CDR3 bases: TGTGCCACCAGCAGAGAAAGACAGGGAAGTGAGCAGTACTTC. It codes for CATSRERQGSEQYF.

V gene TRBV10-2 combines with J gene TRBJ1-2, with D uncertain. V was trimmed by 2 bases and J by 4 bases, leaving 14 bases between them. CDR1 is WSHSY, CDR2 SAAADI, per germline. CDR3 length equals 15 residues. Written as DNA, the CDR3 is TGCGCCAGCAGTGAGCTTTCTGGAGATTCCTATGGCTACACCTTC. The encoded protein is CASSELSGDSYGYTF.

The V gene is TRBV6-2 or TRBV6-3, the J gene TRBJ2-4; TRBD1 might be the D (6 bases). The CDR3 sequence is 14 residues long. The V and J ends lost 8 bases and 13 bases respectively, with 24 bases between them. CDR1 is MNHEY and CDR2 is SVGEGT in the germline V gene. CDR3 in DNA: TGTGCCAGCGATTACAGGGCGCTCTCCAGGGAGCAGTACTTC. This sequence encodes CASDYRALSREQYF.

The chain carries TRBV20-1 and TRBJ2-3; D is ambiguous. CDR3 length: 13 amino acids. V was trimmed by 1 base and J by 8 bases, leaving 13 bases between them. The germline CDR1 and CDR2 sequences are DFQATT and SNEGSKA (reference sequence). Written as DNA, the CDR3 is TGCAGTGCTAGAGTGTCGGTACAGTCTACGCAGTATTTT. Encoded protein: CSARVSVQSTQYF.

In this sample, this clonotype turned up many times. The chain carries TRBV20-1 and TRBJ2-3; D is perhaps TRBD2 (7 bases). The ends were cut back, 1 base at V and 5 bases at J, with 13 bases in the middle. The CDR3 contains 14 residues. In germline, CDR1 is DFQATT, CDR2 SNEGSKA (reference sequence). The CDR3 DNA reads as TGCAGTGCTAGAGTTGCGGGGGCAAGAGATACGCAGTATTTT. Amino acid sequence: CSARVAGARDTQYF.

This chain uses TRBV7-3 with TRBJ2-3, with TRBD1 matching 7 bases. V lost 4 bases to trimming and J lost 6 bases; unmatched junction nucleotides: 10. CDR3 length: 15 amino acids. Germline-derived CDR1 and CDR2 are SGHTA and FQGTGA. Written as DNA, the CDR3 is TGTGCCAGCAGCTCTACAGGGGCTACTACTGATACGCAGTATTTT. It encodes CASSSTGATTDTQYF.

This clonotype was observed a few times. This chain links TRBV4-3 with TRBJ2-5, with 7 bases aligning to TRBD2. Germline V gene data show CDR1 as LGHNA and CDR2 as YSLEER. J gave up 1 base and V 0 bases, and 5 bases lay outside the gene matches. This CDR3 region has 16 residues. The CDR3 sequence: CASSQEYWGGQETQYF. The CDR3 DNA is TGCGCCAGCAGCCAAGAATACTGGGGGGGCCAAGAGACCCAGTACTTC.

CDR3 region: CASSHGRNEQFF. CDR3 sequence (DNA): TGCGCCAGCAGCCATGGTCGCAATGAGCAGTTCTTC. V is TRBV4-3 and J is TRBJ2-1; D not certain. Germline V gene sequence: CDR1 LGHNA, CDR2 YSLEER. The V gene lost 3 bases and the J gene lost 6 bases, with 6 bases spanning the gap. There are 12 residues in the CDR3.

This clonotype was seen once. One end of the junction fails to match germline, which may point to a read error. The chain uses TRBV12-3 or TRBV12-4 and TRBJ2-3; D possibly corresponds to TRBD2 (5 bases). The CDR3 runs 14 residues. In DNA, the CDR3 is TGTGCCAGCAGAAAAAGCGCTAGCACAGATATGCAGTATTTT. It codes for CASRKSASTDMQYF.

DNA for the CDR3: TGTGCCAGCAGCTCCATACTAGCGGGGTATAATGAGCAGTTCTTC. This gives the protein CASSSILAGYNEQFF. The chain links TRBV3-1 to TRBJ2-1, with 10 bases that match TRBD2. Per germline, CDR1 LGHDT and CDR2 YNNKEL (reference sequence). The CDR3 length is 15 residues. J was trimmed by 7 bases and V by 5 bases; bases with no gene match: 8.

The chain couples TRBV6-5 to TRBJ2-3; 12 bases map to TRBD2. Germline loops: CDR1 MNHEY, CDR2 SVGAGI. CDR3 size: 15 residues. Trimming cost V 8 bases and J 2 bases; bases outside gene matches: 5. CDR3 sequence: CASRLAGANTDTQYF. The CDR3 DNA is TGTGCCAGCCGACTAGCGGGGGCCAACACAGATACGCAGTATTTT.

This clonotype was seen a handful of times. The CDR3 spells CASSPGDRDTDTQYF. Written as DNA, the CDR3 is TGTGCCAGCAGTCCGGGGGACAGAGACACAGATACGCAGTATTTT. The chain links TRBV28 to TRBJ2-3, with a possible D match to TRBD1 (7 bases). Trimming stripped 5 bases from V and 2 bases from J, with 14 bases between. Germline loops: CDR1 MDHEN, CDR2 SYDVKM. The length of the CDR3 is 15 residues.

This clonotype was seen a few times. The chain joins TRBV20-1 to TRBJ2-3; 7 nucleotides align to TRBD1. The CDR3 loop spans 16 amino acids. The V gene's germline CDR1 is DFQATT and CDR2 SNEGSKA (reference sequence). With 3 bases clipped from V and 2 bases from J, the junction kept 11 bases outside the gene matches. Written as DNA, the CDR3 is TGCAGTGCTAGGGGCTCCCGACAGGGAACCACAGATACGCAGTATTTT. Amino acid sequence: CSARGSRQGTTDTQYF.